This section outlines one TCR beta chain sequence together with its context. The antigen is undetermined. This sample is drawn from a study of shared clonotypes between healthy human individuals. Whole-study findings and limits: Around 5.4% of naive CD4 clonotypes were common to several donors. The study found lower generation probabilities in non-shared clonotypes than in those shared by all four donors.

The CDR3 has 14 amino acids. Per germline, CDR1 SGHDN and CDR2 FVKESK. V shed 4 bases and J 7 bases; nucleotides not matched to a gene: 5. Only in-frame clones appear in the TCRdb table, and some are missing; sequencing was by immunoSEQ multiplex PCR. The data show about 2.4 million clones, with roughly 93% seen just once and 0.36% held by the top ten. The receptor was isolated from a man in his late teens or twenties in good health. Some clones in this sample may be carry-over from other donors' samples. The chain combines TRBV14 with TRBJ1-4; 8 bases map to TRBD1. Sequencing was carried out using naive CD4+ T cells from PBMCs. Stated subset: CD45RA+ positively selected. CDR3 sequence reads: CASSPGQVSEKLFF. The CDR3 DNA reads as TGTGCCAGCAGCCCGGGACAGGTGTCTGAAAAACTGTTTTTT.